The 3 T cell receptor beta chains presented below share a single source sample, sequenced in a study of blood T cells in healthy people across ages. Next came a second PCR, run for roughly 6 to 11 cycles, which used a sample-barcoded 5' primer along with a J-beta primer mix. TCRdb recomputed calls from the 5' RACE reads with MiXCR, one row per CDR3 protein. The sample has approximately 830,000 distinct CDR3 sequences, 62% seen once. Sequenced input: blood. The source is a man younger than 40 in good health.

This CDR3 is CSVPSDRGNHEQYF. CDR3 nucleotides: TGCAGCGTCCCTTCCGACAGGGGCAACCACGAGCAGTACTTC. The rearrangement joins TRBV29-1 to TRBJ2-4, with 8 bases aligning to TRBD1. The J call may be mistaken, given a closer DNA end match to TRBJ2-7. In germline, CDR1 is SQVTM, CDR2 ANQGSEA. The CDR3 contains 14 residues.

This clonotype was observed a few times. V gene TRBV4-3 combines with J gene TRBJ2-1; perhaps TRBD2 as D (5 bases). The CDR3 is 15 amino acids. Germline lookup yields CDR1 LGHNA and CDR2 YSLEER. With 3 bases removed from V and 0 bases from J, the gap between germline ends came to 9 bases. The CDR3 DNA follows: TGCGCCAGCAGCCAGGAGGCGAGCTCCTACAATGAGCAGTTCTTC. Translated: CASSQEASSYNEQFF.

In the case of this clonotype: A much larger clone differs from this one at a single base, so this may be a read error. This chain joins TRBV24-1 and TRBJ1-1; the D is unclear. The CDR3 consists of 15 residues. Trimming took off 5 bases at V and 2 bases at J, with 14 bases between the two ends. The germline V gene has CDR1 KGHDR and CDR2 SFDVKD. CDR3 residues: CATSGRIDRNTEAFF. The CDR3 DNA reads TGTGCCACCAGTGGTCGGATCGACCGAAACACTGAAGCTTTCTTT.